A single T cell receptor (beta chain) is shown here with its context. There is no known antigen for this receptor. No much larger clone is present one base from it, and per-base qualities are unavailable. Only healthy Caucasian donors were included. Three pairs of female monozygotic twins, all aged about 18 to 30 years, made up the twin cohort. RNA for TCR libraries was isolated from peripheral blood mononuclear cells. The entry originates in a study of identical twins (dated by TCRdb to about 2016). With respect to the entire study: TCR alpha and beta repertoires from monozygotic twins, unrelated adults of various ages and cord blood were deep-sequenced to test whether fetal clonotypes persist. To rule out contamination, replicate twin experiments were performed at different times with different library preparation protocols.

Library construction relied on 5' RACE. The sequencer listed for this sample is Illumina HiSeq 2000. A universal primer binding site was introduced by template switching, and a unique molecular identifier was present in the final cDNA, enabling accurate counting of TCR cDNA molecules. Specific primers in the conserved constant-segment region were used to synthesize first-strand cDNA for the TCR alpha and beta chains. To control for contamination, each cDNA library was double barcoded with a SMART-Mk sample barcode plus Illumina barcodes. Two successive PCR steps introduced TruSeq adapter sequences along with Illumina sample barcodes. Sequencing of the TCR alpha and beta cDNA libraries was done on the Illumina HiSeq platform using custom primers. The study's own analysis went as follows. MiGEC was used to process raw reads and extract unique molecular identifiers, and MiXCR was used to find CDR3 positions. For each individual, recombination models were inferred using an EM algorithm with the repgenHMM and IGoR tools. Shared clonotype analysis was performed with the tcR package in R, normalizing sharing by the product of cloneset sizes. Out-of-frame nonproductive sequences were analyzed to study raw recombination free of thymic and clonal selection effects. In-frame beta chains were kept once TCRdb had trimmed the public reads at Q25 with fastp and called clones with MiXCR. For every CDR3 protein sequence, its rows merge into one entry that carries the most common genes and DNA. Clone size and V and J calls follow TCRdb, not the original study. Here the sample has a few hundred thousand distinct CDR3 sequences; roughly 9.9% occur a single time. Jointly, the top ten make up under 3.5% of the sample.

Results the study describes overall, beyond this receptor: In monozygotic twins, out-of-frame TCR alpha sharing was systematically underestimated by recombination models, although the models agreed with sharing between unrelated individuals. Invariant T cells such as MAIT and iNKT could partly confound zero-insertion analyses, though diverse VJ usage argued against this for most clonotypes. The excess sharing between twins in beta out-of-frame sequences was weaker because fewer shared sequences reduced the signal-to-noise ratio. Because the same donors could not be followed over many years, conclusions were based on cross-sectional statistical analysis. Compared with coincidental sharing between unrelated individuals, out-of-frame TCR alpha sequences shared between twins showed an excess of sequences with low generation probability. Fewer insertions were carried by abundant cord blood beta clonotypes, a similar but weaker trend appeared in young adult naive repertoires, and no such trend appeared in memory repertoires.

These records were also assigned to another study, of yellow fever vaccine responses in identical twins. The second study reports: The authors reported that the T cell response to vaccination in identical twins appeared partly convergent and partly personalized. The study precisely tracked vaccine-responding T cell clones in identical twins.

Sequencing was carried out using PBMCs. The receptor was derived from a young woman in good health.

The nucleotide sequence is given as TGCGCCAGCAGCCAAGATAGAAGTGGCGGCGACACGCAGTATTTT. Protein translation: CASSQDRSGGDTQYF. Recombination joined TRBV4-3 with TRBJ2-3, with the identity of the D gene unclear. Deletion took 0 bases off V and 9 bases off J, with a span of 16 bases between the germline ends. Including cysteine and phenylalanine, the CDR3 has 15 amino acids. Kept here is only the CDR3 DNA, which spans 45 bases and is read in frame from base 1. Looking up the germline V gene yields CDR1 LGHNA and CDR2 YSLEER.